This TCR beta chain was captured by sequencing in a study of cytomegalovirus exposure and HLA in healthy donors. Points from the study as a whole: About 90% or about 30% of the time was how often most TCR beta V segments were productive, according to an earlier analysis. Equally common other TCR beta chains were less clonally expanded than HLA-associated ones, a later analysis found. Excluded: some indistinguishable V segments such as TRBV6-2 and TRBV6-3. A later analysis linked a missense DCLRE1C variant to TCR beta V- and J-gene trimming.

Both 60 Vbeta primers and 13 Jbeta primers went into the PCR. Profiling relied on immunoSEQ multiplex PCR, and the TCRdb table lists in-frame clones only, not all of them. The sample contains approximately 170,000 clones, about 70% of which appear only once. CDR1 and CDR2 (germline): ENHRY, SYGVKD. The germline V and J ends were trimmed by 4 bases and 0 bases, with 4 bases remaining between them. The CDR3 sequence is 13 residues long. On this clone itself: Antigen unknown.

Sequencing input: PBMCs. The chain has TRBV10-3 and TRBJ1-3, with unresolved D. The receptor was isolated from a woman in her thirties or forties in good health and CMV-seropositive. The CDR3 reads CAISGSSGNTIYF. Here the CDR3 DNA reads TGTGCCATCAGTGGTAGCTCTGGAAACACCATATATTTT.